The clone carrying this T cell receptor (beta chain) was seen only a few times. What it recognizes is unknown. Germline CDR1 reads DFQATT; CDR2 reads SNEGSKA (reference sequence). This CDR3 comprises 14 residues. These data come from a study of blood T cells in healthy people across ages. Study-wide background: The capture of about one barcoded beta molecule per two T cells was achieved by template switching. Findings of the study overall: Because donor CMV status was unknown, expanded clonotype changes were possibly confounded.

A J-beta primer mix and a sample-barcoded 5' primer were used in a second PCR of roughly 7 to 12 cycles. A template-switch adaptor containing 12 random nucleotides labeled each cDNA molecule. In TCRdb, the 5' RACE reads were re-called with MiXCR into one record per CDR3 protein. The table has 1.5 million to 2 million distinct CDR3 sequences, 28% seen once. Specimen: blood. The clonotype was recovered from a woman under 40 in good health. V is TRBV20-1 and J is TRBJ2-3; perhaps TRBD2 as D (6 bases). CDR3 bases: TGCAGCACCCGGGCTAGCGAATTCACAGATACGCAGTATTTT. Its protein is CSTRASEFTDTQYF.